This TCR beta chain was profiled in a study of beta chain features in type 1 diabetes. In this sample, this clone turned up a few times. Antigen: not known. General study findings and limits: cDNA-based reads could over-represent cells with high TCR expression. PCR might show a preference for shorter templates, equally across patients and controls.

Each of the sorted populations had a purity greater than 98%. The whole isolated RNA underwent reverse transcription, so sequencing captured expressed TCRB transcripts. The protocol was immunoSEQ multiplex PCR, while the TCRdb copy is restricted to in-frame clones and leaves out a portion. The sample lists about 900,000 clones; around a sixth were seen once. The receptor was derived from a woman under 30 in good health. Sequenced: naive CD4+ T cells from blood.

The CDR3 DNA follows: TGTGCCAGCAGCCCCGGTGGTGGTCTACCCTACGAGCAGTACTTC. Translation: CASSPGGGLPYEQYF. The genes are TRBV9 and TRBJ2-7; D call uncertain. The CDR3 is 15 amino acids. Germline CDR1 reads SGDLS; CDR2 reads YYNGEE. The ends were cut back, 4 bases at V and 2 bases at J, with 16 bases in the middle.